Each of the 28 T cell receptor beta chains below was sequenced from the same sample in a study of T cells after yellow fever vaccination. TCRdb ran MiXCR on the 5' RACE reads and lists one entry per CDR3 protein. The table has 150,000 to 200,000 distinct CDR3 sequences, about 11% seen once; the top ten hold 36%. The sequenced sample was CD8+ T cells sorted from PBMCs, obtained 15 days after the yellow fever booster vaccination. Receptors originate from a young man who received the YFV17D yellow fever vaccine.

This clonotype has only a few counts. This chain uses TRBV4-1 with TRBJ1-1; D might be TRBD1 (6 bases). The V end lost 1 base, the J end lost 1 base, and 10 bases lay between the germline ends. This CDR3 is 15 amino acids long. The germline gives CDR1 MGHRA, CDR2 YSYEKL. The CDR3 region is CASSQVLDRNTEAFF. DNA of the CDR3: TGCGCCAGCAGCCAAGTCTTGGACAGGAACACTGAAGCTTTCTTT.

This clonotype showed up just a few times. The chain combines TRBV4-3 with TRBJ2-7; a possible D gene is TRBD1 (6 bases). The CDR3 runs 17 residues. Germline V lookup: CDR1 LGHNA, CDR2 YSLEER. Trimming cost V 0 bases and J 0 bases, with 15 bases left between them. CDR3 coding DNA: TGCGCCAGCAGCCAAGATTCCTGGACAGAGAGCTCCTACGAGCAGTACGTC. Protein: CASSQDSWTESSYEQYV.

This clonotype has just a few counts. The chain recombines TRBV19 with TRBJ1-1; D is perhaps TRBD1 (5 bases). Trimming stripped 0 bases from V and 1 base from J, with 9 bases between. This CDR3 contains 15 residues. Germline CDR1 LNHDA, CDR2 SQIVND (reference sequence). CDR3 in amino acids: CASSIEEGSNTEAFF. The CDR3 DNA sequence: TGTGCCAGTAGTATAGAGGAGGGGTCGAACACTGAAGCTTTCTTT.

The chain recombines TRBV29-1 with TRBJ1-4, with TRBD1 identical over 9 bases. The length of the CDR3 is 15 residues. The J segment lost 10 bases and the V segment lost 6 bases, leaving 15 bases of the junction unmatched. The germline V gene has CDR1 SQVTM and CDR2 ANQGSEA. The CDR3 is CSVQGQGSRSGKLFF. The CDR3 DNA is TGCAGCGTCCAGGGACAGGGTAGTCGGAGTGGAAAACTGTTTTTT.

This clonotype turned up a few times. This chain's CDR3 is CASSAGSSSGVSYNEQFF. The DNA for the CDR3 is TGTGCCAGCAGCGCAGGCAGCTCTAGCGGGGTCTCCTACAATGAGCAGTTCTTC. J is TRBJ2-1 and V is TRBV9, with TRBD2 matching over 9 bases. The trim removed 3 bases at V and 0 bases at J, leaving 10 bases unmatched. The CDR3 sequence is 18 residues long. Germline-derived CDR1 and CDR2 are SGDLS and YYNGEE.

The chain uses TRBV9 and TRBJ1-2; the D is unclear. The CDR3 is 10 residues long. In germline, CDR1 is SGDLS, CDR2 YYNGEE. Trimming shortened V by 4 bases and J by 4 bases, and 2 bases separated the two germline ends. DNA for the CDR3: TGTGCCAGCAGCTCCTATGGCTACACCTTC. Its protein product is CASSSYGYTF.

The gene calls are TRBV5-6 and TRBJ1-1; D is perhaps TRBD1 (5 bases). The CDR3 has 13 amino acids. V shed 0 bases and J shed 7 bases, with 10 bases lying between them. Germline CDR1 and CDR2: SGHDT and YYEEEE. In DNA, the CDR3 is TGTGCCAGCAGCTTGGAAGGGACCTATGAAGCTTTCTTT. Its protein is CASSLEGTYEAFF.

This clonotype was detected a few times. This chain joins TRBV5-1 and TRBJ1-4; D call uncertain. The V end was cut by 0 bases, the J end by 3 bases, with 9 bases between. Germline V CDR1 and CDR2: SGHRS, YFSETQ. There are 15 residues in the CDR3. CDR3 region: CASSLGGGANEKLFF. The CDR3 region has the DNA TGCGCCAGCAGCTTGGGTGGAGGAGCTAATGAAAAACTGTTTTTT.

V and J are TRBV5-4 and TRBJ2-7; TRBD1 agrees at 7 bases. The germline gives CDR1 SGHNT, CDR2 YYREEE (reference sequence). The CDR3 loop spans 14 amino acids. The junction had 4 bases not matched to a gene; V was cut back by 4 bases and J by 0 bases. CDR3 sequence (DNA): TGTGCCAGCAGCCAAAGGGACAGCTCCTACGAGCAGTACGTC. Encoded protein: CASSQRDSSYEQYV.

This clonotype was observed a few times. V and J are TRBV12-3 or TRBV12-4 and TRBJ2-7; D ambiguous. The CDR3 is 14 amino acids. V lost 5 bases to trimming and J lost 2 bases, with 13 bases between them. The CDR3 DNA follows: TGTGCCAGCAGTCCGGAGCGAGGCCCCTACGAGCAGTACTTC. This encodes CASSPERGPYEQYF.

J is TRBJ1-1 and V is TRBV5-1; 8 bases fit TRBD1. The V gene's germline CDR1 is SGHRS and CDR2 YFSETQ. The trim removed 2 bases at V and 0 bases at J, leaving 3 bases unmatched. The CDR3 extends over 15 amino acids. CDR3 bases: TGCGCCAGCAGCTTTCGACAGGGGCTGAACACTGAAGCTTTCTTT. Its protein is CASSFRQGLNTEAFF.

There are a few counts of this clonotype. The V and J genes are TRBV19 and TRBJ1-2; D might be TRBD1 (5 bases). The CDR3 totals 14 residues. Germline V gives CDR1 LNHDA, CDR2 SQIVND (reference sequence). With 7 bases removed from V and 2 bases from J, the gap between germline ends came to 14 bases. CDR3 residues: CASNQGGENYGYTF. In DNA, the CDR3 is TGTGCCAGTAATCAGGGAGGGGAGAACTATGGCTACACCTTC.

Ten or more counts support this clonotype. This chain uses TRBV29-1 with TRBJ1-1; D is unresolved. This CDR3 comprises 12 residues. The V end lost 5 bases, the J end lost 0 bases, and 7 bases lay between the germline ends. CDR1 and CDR2 from the germline V gene are SQVTM and ANQGSEA. Here the CDR3 reads CSVSRMNTEAFF. As DNA, the CDR3 is TGCAGCGTTTCAAGAATGAACACTGAAGCTTTCTTT.

This clonotype was seen only once. The V gene is TRBV5-1, the J gene TRBJ2-7, with D possibly TRBD1 on 5 matching bases. Per germline, CDR1 SGHRS and CDR2 YFSETQ. The CDR3 loop spans 14 amino acids. Trimming shortened V by 2 bases and J by 0 bases, and 9 bases separated the two germline ends. CDR3 coding DNA: TGCGCCAGCAGCTTATGGGGCAGCTCCTACGAGCAGTACTTC. Protein: CASSLWGSSYEQYF.

This clonotype was seen more than once but under ten times. The chain carries TRBV6-5 and TRBJ1-1, with TRBD1 matching 8 bases. The CDR3 runs to 15 residues. Trimming took 1 base from V and 2 from J; bases not matched to a gene: 3. From germline, CDR1 is MNHEY and CDR2 SVGAGI. The CDR3 protein is CASSYWTGINTEAFF. DNA for the CDR3: TGTGCCAGCAGTTACTGGACAGGGATCAACACTGAAGCTTTCTTT.

Only a few counts were recorded for this clonotype. The rearrangement links TRBV7-9 to TRBJ2-7, with 8 bases aligning to TRBD2. CDR1 is SEHNR, CDR2 FQNEAQ, per germline (reference sequence). J was trimmed by 3 bases and V by 1 base; bases with no gene match: 8. The CDR3 is 16 residues long. CDR3 region: CASSLGSGGDNYEQYF. CDR3 nucleotide sequence: TGTGCCAGCAGCTTAGGGAGCGGGGGTGATAACTACGAGCAGTACTTC.

This clonotype was observed once. The rearrangement joins TRBV10-2 to TRBJ1-2; unclear D gene. The CDR3 has 16 residues. V was clipped by 3 bases and J by 0 bases, with 14 bases between them. Germline V gene data show CDR1 as WSHSY and CDR2 as SAAADI. CDR3: CASSDPDRRANYGYTF. The CDR3 region has the DNA TGCGCCAGCAGTGACCCGGACCGACGAGCTAACTATGGCTACACCTTC.

The V gene is TRBV29-1, the J gene TRBJ1-1; unclear D gene. V lost 0 bases and J 4 bases, leaving 12 bases between the germline ends. Germline V gene sequence: CDR1 SQVTM, CDR2 ANQGSEA. The CDR3 extends over 14 amino acids. CDR3 bases: TGCAGCGTTGAAGAAAGAGGGCATTCCACTGAAGCTTTCTTT. Translated, it gives CSVEERGHSTEAFF. Looking up the rest from reference TRBV29-1 and TRBJ1-1 gives the full variable domain: SAVISQKPSRDICQRGTSLTIQCQVDSQVTMMFWYRQQPGQSLTLIATANQGSEATYESGFVIDKFPISRPNLTFSTLTVSNMSPEDSSIYLCSVEERGHSTEAFFGQGTRLTVV.

This clonotype has a handful of counts. The chain uses TRBV6-6 and TRBJ1-2, with unresolved D. V lost 8 bases and J lost 2, with 18 bases in between. Germline CDR1 and CDR2: MNHNY and SVGAGI (reference sequence). The CDR3 loop spans 15 amino acids. The CDR3 sequence is CASHEPPTWNYGYTF. In DNA form, the CDR3 reads TGTGCCAGCCACGAGCCCCCCACGTGGAACTATGGCTACACCTTC.

This clonotype was seen only a few times. V gene TRBV19 combines with J gene TRBJ2-3, with D perhaps TRBD2 (7 bases). V lost 7 bases and J lost 6, with 20 bases in between. The CDR3 covers 15 residues. The germline gives CDR1 LNHDA, CDR2 SQIVND (reference sequence). CDR3 in DNA: TGTGCCAGTAACTCATATTTTGAGGGGGGGGATACGCAGTATTTT. It encodes CASNSYFEGGDTQYF. The full variable domain, completed using reference TRBV19 and TRBJ2-3, is DGGITQSPKYLFRKEGQNVTLSCEQNLNHDAMYWYRQDPGQGLRLIYYSQIVNDFQKGDIAEGYSVSREKKESFPLTVTSAQKNPTAFYLCASNSYFEGGDTQYFGPGTRLTVL.

This chain connects TRBV19 to TRBJ2-3; TRBD2 matches 7 bases. Germline lookup yields CDR1 LNHDA and CDR2 SQIVND (reference sequence). The length of the CDR3 is 15 residues. V dropped 1 base and J dropped 1; count of bases not matched to a gene: 2. CDR3 DNA sequence: TGTGCCAGTAGTATAGCGAGCGGGGGCACAGATACGCAGTATTTT. Translated: CASSIASGGTDTQYF.

The chain combines TRBV4-3 with TRBJ2-1; no definite D call. V lost 1 base, J lost 4 bases, and 8 bases lay in between. CDR1 is LGHNA, CDR2 YSLEER, per germline. The length of the CDR3 is 14 residues. CDR3 DNA: TGCGCCAGCAGCCAAGCCAGGCAATACAATGAGCAGTTCTTC. It is translated as CASSQARQYNEQFF.

The V call is TRBV7-9, the J call TRBJ2-2; D remains ambiguous. Trimming took off 5 bases at V and 6 bases at J, with 7 bases between the two ends. This CDR3 is built from 12 residues. Germline V gives CDR1 SEHNR, CDR2 FQNEAQ (reference sequence). The CDR3, as DNA: TGTGCCAGCAGCATTCGTCCCGGGGAGCTGTTTTTT. The encoded protein is CASSIRPGELFF. Supplemented by reference TRBV7-9 and TRBJ2-2, the full variable domain reads DTGVSQNPRHKITKRGQNVTFRCDPISEHNRLYWYRQTLGQGPEFLTYFQNEAQLEKSRLLSDRFSAERPKGSFSTLEIQRTEQGDSAMYLCASSIRPGELFFGEGSRLTVL.

This clonotype was observed a few times. The chain links TRBV6-6 to TRBJ2-1, with TRBD2 matching over 11 bases. V dropped 1 base and J dropped 3; count of bases not matched to a gene: 5. This CDR3 has 17 residues. Germline CDR1 MNHNY, CDR2 SVGAGI (reference sequence). The CDR3 protein is CASSYFPLAGGYNEQFF. In DNA, the CDR3 is TGTGCCAGCAGTTACTTTCCGCTAGCGGGGGGCTACAATGAGCAGTTCTTC.

The chain uses TRBV12-3 or TRBV12-4 and TRBJ2-2; unclear D gene. Trimming left V 8 bases short and J 2 bases short, with 9 bases between. CDR3 length: 13 amino acids. The CDR3 DNA follows: TGTGCCAGCTATTCTAAAAACACCGGGGAGCTGTTTTTT. Residues: CASYSKNTGELFF.

This clonotype was recorded a few times. V gene TRBV27 combines with J gene TRBJ2-7; maybe TRBD2 (6 bases). The CDR3 runs 13 residues. V gave up 3 bases and J gave up 8 bases, with 14 bases separating them. Germline CDR1 reads MNHEY; CDR2 reads SMNVEV (reference sequence). CDR3 nucleotide sequence: TGTGCCAGCAGTTTCCGAGACGGCGGGAAGCAGTACTTC. This gives the protein CASSFRDGGKQYF.

A few counts support this clonotype. The V and J genes are TRBV4-1 and TRBJ2-7; TRBD2 is a possible D gene (5 bases). V was cut by 1 base and J by 1 base, with 11 bases left in between. The CDR3 has 15 amino acids. Germline V gene lookup returns CDR1 MGHRA and CDR2 YSYEKL. The CDR3 loop is CASSQVEGPSYEQYV. The CDR3, as DNA: TGCGCCAGCAGCCAAGTTGAGGGTCCTTCCTACGAGCAGTACGTC.

This chain connects TRBV5-1 to TRBJ1-2; 9 nucleotides align to TRBD1. J gave up 6 bases and V 3 bases, and 6 bases lay outside the gene matches. The CDR3 spans 14 residues. Looked up from germline, CDR1 is SGHRS and CDR2 is YFSETQ. The CDR3, as DNA: TGCGCCAGCAGCTCGGGGACAGGGTACAATGGCTACACCTTC. As protein: CASSSGTGYNGYTF.